This TCR beta chain derives from a study of somatic reversion in DOCK8 deficiency (dated by TCRdb to between 2020 and 2021). About the study as a whole: The study compared the T cell receptor beta repertoires of three groups: DOCK8-deficient patients, DOCK8-revertant patients and healthy volunteers. The ways in which somatic reversion of pathogenic DOCK8 variants alters lymphocyte differentiation and function in DOCK8 deficiency were investigated. The DOCK8-deficient patients included in the study had already been reported in previous work. Results the study describes overall, beyond this receptor: The methods did not specify, sample by sample, whether the source material for each sample was whole blood or PBMCs.

This clonotype is identified as large (0.1 to 1%). No antigen is known for it. Base quality data are lacking; no much larger clone is found one base away. V loses 4 bases, J loses 0 bases, and the germline ends lie 12 bases apart. The CDR3 numbers 14 residues from cysteine through phenylalanine. Solely the CDR3 DNA is kept, with 42 bases framed from the first base. CDR1 is given as GTSNPN and CDR2 as SVGIG, both from the germline V gene (reference sequence). The healthy control blood was obtained from volunteer donors, who were supplied by blood services in Australia and France. Genomic DNA for TCR repertoire analysis was isolated either from whole blood samples or from PBMCs. Library method: multiplex PCR. TRB libraries were made by one-step amplicon PCR using EuroClonality-NGS primers on about 0.095 ug genomic DNA. Sequencing of the TRB amplicons was carried out on Illumina MiSeq instruments using 2 x 250 bp version 2 chemistry. The authors' pipeline ran thus. Primary TRB sequence analysis and V(D)J annotation were performed with IMGT/HighV-QUEST. Repertoire diversity and composition were evaluated with VDJtools after nonfunctional clones were removed and downsampling was applied for comparisons between samples. TCRdb reworked the public reads: Q25 trimming with fastp, MiXCR clone assembly, productive beta chains retained. One record per CDR3 amino acid sequence lists the most common genes and DNA. The V and J calls and clone size are TCRdb's, not the authors'. This sample is represented by approximately 2,600 distinct CDR3 sequences; over 25% of them were singletons. Of the sample, roughly 9.5% is held by the ten largest clones.

This clonotype was obtained from a human donor in good health. The source material was peripheral blood. The rearrangement joined TRBV30 to TRBJ1-1; no D gene can be assigned with confidence. The CDR3 sequence is CAWIPGRLNTEAFF. The base sequence is TGTGCCTGGATACCCGGCAGGTTGAACACTGAAGCTTTCTTT.